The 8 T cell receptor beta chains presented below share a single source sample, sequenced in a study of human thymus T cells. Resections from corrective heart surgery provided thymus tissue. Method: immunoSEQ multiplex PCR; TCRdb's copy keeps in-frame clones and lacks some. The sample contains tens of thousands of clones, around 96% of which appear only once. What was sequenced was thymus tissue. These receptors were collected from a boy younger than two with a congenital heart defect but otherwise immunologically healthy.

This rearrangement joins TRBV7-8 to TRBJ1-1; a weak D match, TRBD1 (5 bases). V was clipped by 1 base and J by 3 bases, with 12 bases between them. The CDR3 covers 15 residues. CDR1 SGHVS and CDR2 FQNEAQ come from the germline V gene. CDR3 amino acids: CASSLVRTSDTEAFF. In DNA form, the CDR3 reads TGTGCCAGCAGCTTAGTTCGGACATCCGACACTGAAGCTTTCTTT.

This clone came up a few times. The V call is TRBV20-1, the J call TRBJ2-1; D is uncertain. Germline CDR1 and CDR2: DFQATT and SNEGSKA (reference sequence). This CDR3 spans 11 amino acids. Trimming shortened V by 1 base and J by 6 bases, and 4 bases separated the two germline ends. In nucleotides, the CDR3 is TGCAGTGCTAGAGGGACCAATGAGCAGTTCTTC. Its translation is CSARGTNEQFF.

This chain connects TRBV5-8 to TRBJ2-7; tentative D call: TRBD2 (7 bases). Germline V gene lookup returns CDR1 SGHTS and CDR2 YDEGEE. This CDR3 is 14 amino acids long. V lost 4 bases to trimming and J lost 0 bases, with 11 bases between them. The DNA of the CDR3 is TGTGCCAGCAGCCCGGGGGGACACTCCTACGAGCAGTACTTC. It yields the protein CASSPGGHSYEQYF.

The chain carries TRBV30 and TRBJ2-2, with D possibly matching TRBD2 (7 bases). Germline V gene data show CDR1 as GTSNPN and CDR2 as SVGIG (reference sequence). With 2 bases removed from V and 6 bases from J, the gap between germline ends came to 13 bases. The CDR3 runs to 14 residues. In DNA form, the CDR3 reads TGTGCCTGGAGTCGTCAGGGGAGGGCCGGGGAGCTGTTTTTT. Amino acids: CAWSRQGRAGELFF.

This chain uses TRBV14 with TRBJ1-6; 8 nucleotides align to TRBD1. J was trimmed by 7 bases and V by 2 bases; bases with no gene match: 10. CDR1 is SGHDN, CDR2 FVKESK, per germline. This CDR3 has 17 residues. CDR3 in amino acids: CASSQSHQGAFNSPLHF. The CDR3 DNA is TGTGCCAGCAGCCAATCACATCAGGGGGCGTTCAATTCACCCCTCCACTTT.

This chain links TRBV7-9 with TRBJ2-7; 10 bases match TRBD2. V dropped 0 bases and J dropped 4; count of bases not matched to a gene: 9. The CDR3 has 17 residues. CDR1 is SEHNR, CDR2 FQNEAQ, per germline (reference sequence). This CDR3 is CASSLAGGLAEGYEQYF. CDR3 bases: TGTGCCAGCAGCTTAGCTGGAGGACTAGCGGAGGGATACGAGCAGTACTTC.

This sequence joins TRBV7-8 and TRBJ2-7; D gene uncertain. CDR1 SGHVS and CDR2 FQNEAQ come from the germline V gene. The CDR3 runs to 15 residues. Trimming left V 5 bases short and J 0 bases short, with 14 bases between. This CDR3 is CASSHIAHGSYEQYF. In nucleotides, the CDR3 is TGTGCCAGCAGCCACATAGCTCATGGCTCCTACGAGCAGTACTTC.

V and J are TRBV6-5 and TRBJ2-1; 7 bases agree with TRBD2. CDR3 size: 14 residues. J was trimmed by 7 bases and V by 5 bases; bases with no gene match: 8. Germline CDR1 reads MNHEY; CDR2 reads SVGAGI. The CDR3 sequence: CASSPLGGRNEQFF. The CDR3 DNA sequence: TGTGCCAGCAGTCCCCTGGGGGGGAGGAATGAGCAGTTCTTC.